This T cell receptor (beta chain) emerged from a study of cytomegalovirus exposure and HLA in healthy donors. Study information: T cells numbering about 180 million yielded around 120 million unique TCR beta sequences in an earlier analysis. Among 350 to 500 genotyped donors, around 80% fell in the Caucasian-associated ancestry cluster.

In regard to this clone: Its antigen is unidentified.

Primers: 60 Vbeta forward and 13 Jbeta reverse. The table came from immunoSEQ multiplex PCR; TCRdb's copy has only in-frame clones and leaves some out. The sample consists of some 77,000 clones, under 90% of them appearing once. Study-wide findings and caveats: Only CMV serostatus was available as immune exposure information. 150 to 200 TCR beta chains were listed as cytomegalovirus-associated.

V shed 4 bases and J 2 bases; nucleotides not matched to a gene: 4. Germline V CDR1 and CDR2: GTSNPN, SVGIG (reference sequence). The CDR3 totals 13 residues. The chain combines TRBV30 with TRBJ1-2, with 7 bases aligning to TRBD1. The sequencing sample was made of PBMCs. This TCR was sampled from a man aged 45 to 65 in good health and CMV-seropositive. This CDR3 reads CAWNRGRNYGYTF. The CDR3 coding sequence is TGTGCCTGGAACAGGGGTCGGAACTATGGCTACACCTTC.